Below are 19 T cell receptor beta chains sequenced from a single sample in a study of shared clonotypes between healthy human individuals. Assay used: immunoSEQ multiplex PCR; TCRdb lists only in-frame clones, some missing. The sample has around 1,900,000 clones, approximately 92% seen once; the top ten hold about 1.7%. Terminally differentiated effector memory CD45RA+ cells were left out of the naive CD8 fraction, which was CD45RO-negative and positively selected for CCR7. The specimen sequenced was naive CD8+ T cells from PBMCs. These TCRs come from a man between 18 and 35 years old in good health. Some clones in this sample may be carry-over from other donors' samples.

The CDR3 loop is CASSTPPSGLAPGELFF. CDR3 bases: TGTGCCAGCAGTACACCACCATCGGGACTAGCCCCCGGGGAGCTGTTTTTT. This chain connects TRBV27 to TRBJ2-2; 9 nucleotides agree with TRBD2. The germline V gene has CDR1 MNHEY and CDR2 SMNVEV (reference sequence). The CDR3 runs 17 residues. With 5 bases clipped from V and 6 bases from J, the junction kept 13 bases outside the gene matches.

This sequence joins TRBV10-2 and TRBJ2-2; D is undetermined. V lost 8 bases to trimming and J lost 5 bases, with 12 bases between them. Germline CDR1 reads WSHSY; CDR2 reads SAAADI. The CDR3 loop spans 13 amino acids. CDR3 region: CASRSGWTGELFF. The CDR3 DNA sequence: TGCGCCAGCCGTTCGGGTTGGACCGGGGAGCTGTTTTTT.

The rearrangement uses TRBV27 and TRBJ2-1, with TRBD2 identical over 12 bases. V was pared by 6 bases and J by 3 bases, with 15 bases of the junction left unmatched. Germline V gene lookup returns CDR1 MNHEY and CDR2 SMNVEV (reference sequence). CDR3 length: 19 residues. In nucleotides, the CDR3 is TGTGCCAGCAGACCTGTCGGACTAGCGGGACTATCCCTCTACAATGAGCAGTTCTTC. Its protein product is CASRPVGLAGLSLYNEQFF.

CDR3 residues: CAISGQGLYYEQYF. CDR3 nucleotides: TGTGCCATCAGTGGACAGGGGCTCTACTACGAGCAGTACTTC. The V gene is TRBV10-3, the J gene TRBJ2-7; 8 bases line up with TRBD1. The CDR3 length is 14 residues. Germline CDR1 ENHRY, CDR2 SYGVKD. V was clipped by 4 bases and J by 3 bases; unmatched bases: 5.

The chain is built from TRBV14 and TRBJ1-2, with a weak D call TRBD1 (5 bases). V lost 4 bases to trimming and J lost 8 bases, with 14 bases between them. The CDR3 extends over 13 amino acids. Germline V gives CDR1 SGHDN, CDR2 FVKESK. The CDR3 sequence is CASSPGTVLGYTF. The DNA for the CDR3 is TGTGCCAGCAGCCCGGGGACCGTTTTAGGCTACACCTTC.

The rearrangement links TRBV4-1 to TRBJ1-4, with a possible D match to TRBD1 (5 bases). Germline V gene sequence: CDR1 MGHRA, CDR2 YSYEKL. The germline V and J ends were trimmed by 1 base and 4 bases, with 13 bases remaining between them. CDR3 length: 16 amino acids. The CDR3 DNA follows: TGCGCCAGCAGCCAAGCTGCGGGACGTCGTAATGAAAAACTGTTTTTT. Amino acid sequence: CASSQAAGRRNEKLFF.

In DNA form, the CDR3 reads TGTGCCAGCAGTTTATTTTGGGAAGGGACGGGCGAGCAGTACTTC. Protein product: CASSLFWEGTGEQYF. The V call is TRBV27, the J call TRBJ2-7; D assignment may be TRBD1 or TRBD2 (5 bases each). Germline V gene lookup returns CDR1 MNHEY and CDR2 SMNVEV (reference sequence). The V end lost 1 base, the J end lost 6 bases, and 16 bases lay between the germline ends. This CDR3 has 15 residues.

Concerning this clone: This specimen includes other DNA sequences encoding the same CDR3. This chain joins TRBV6-5 and TRBJ2-1; D may be TRBD1 (6 bases). The CDR3 extends over 15 amino acids. Trimming left V 5 bases short and J 0 bases short, with 11 bases between. Germline V gene sequence: CDR1 MNHEY, CDR2 SVGAGI. The CDR3 region has the DNA TGTGCCAGCAGTAGTACAGGGCTCTCCTACAATGAGCAGTTCTTC. Its translation: CASSSTGLSYNEQFF.

This clone has only a few counts. The chain joins TRBV28 to TRBJ1-1; 7 nucleotides match TRBD1. This CDR3 has 12 amino acids. Germline CDR1 MDHEN, CDR2 SYDVKM. Trimming cost V 7 bases and J 11 bases; bases outside gene matches: 10. The CDR3 DNA is TGTGCCAGCAACCTCAGGGGGATTATGGCTTTCTTT. Its translation: CASNLRGIMAFF.

This clone showed up just a few times. In nucleotides, the CDR3 is TGTGCCAGCAGTGACTGGACTTTCTTT. Residues: CASSDWTFF. This chain uses TRBV6-1 with TRBJ1-1; D unresolved. This CDR3 is built from 9 residues. Deletions cut 3 bases from V and 12 bases from J, with 5 bases between. From germline, CDR1 is MNHNS and CDR2 SASEGT.

The chain uses TRBV27 and TRBJ2-7; D is perhaps TRBD1 or TRBD2 (5 bases each). This CDR3 region has 15 residues. The germline V gene has CDR1 MNHEY and CDR2 SMNVEV (reference sequence). V was pared by 6 bases and J by 2 bases, with 17 bases between. The CDR3, as DNA: TGTGCCAGCAGCACCGCCGGGACCCAGGCCTACGAGCAGTACTTC. This gives the protein CASSTAGTQAYEQYF.

The chain is built from TRBV13 and TRBJ2-7; weak D call: TRBD2 (6 bases). The CDR3 totals 16 residues. CDR1 and CDR2 (germline): PRHDT, FYEKMQ (reference sequence). The V end was cut by 1 base, the J end by 3 bases, with 16 bases between. CDR3 sequence: CASSLEGTGGFYEQYF. As DNA, the CDR3 is TGTGCCAGCAGCTTAGAGGGGACCGGGGGATTCTACGAGCAGTACTTC.

The chain joins TRBV4-1 to TRBJ2-1; unclear D gene. Trimming took 4 bases from V and 0 from J, leaving 10 bases between them. The CDR3 has 15 residues. Germline values: CDR1 MGHRA, CDR2 YSYEKL. The CDR3, as DNA: TGCGCCAGCAGCCTAGGATTAGGCTCCTACAATGAGCAGTTCTTC. Its protein is CASSLGLGSYNEQFF.

The chain employs TRBV28 and TRBJ2-7; TRBD2 matches 9 bases. The germline gives CDR1 MDHEN, CDR2 SYDVKM. V trimming: 6 bases; J trimming: 0 bases; junction bases outside the gene matches: 6. The CDR3 totals 15 residues. CDR3 in DNA: TGTGCCAGCAGCCGCCGTAGCGGGGGCTCCTACGAGCAGTACTTC. Amino acid sequence: CASSRRSGGSYEQYF.

In its sample, this clone was seen once. V and J are TRBV4-3 and TRBJ2-7; the D gene is possibly TRBD1 (5 bases). CDR1 is LGHNA, CDR2 YSLEER, per germline. The CDR3 runs to 16 residues. V was pared by 2 bases and J by 2 bases, with 16 bases between. The CDR3 nucleotides read TGCGCCAGCAGCCAACGTTTACAGGCCGAACCCTACGAGCAGTACTTC. Its protein is CASSQRLQAEPYEQYF.

Here the CDR3 DNA reads TGCGCCAGCAGCTTGGGACGGGACCCAGCCCGAACTGAAGCTTTCTTT. It specifies CASSLGRDPARTEAFF. The V call is TRBV5-1, the J call TRBJ1-1; TRBD1 might be the D (5 bases). Germline CDR1 SGHRS, CDR2 YFSETQ. Between the trimmed V and J ends, which lost 0 bases and 5 bases, there was a span of 17 bases. There are 16 residues in the CDR3.

V is TRBV6-5 and J is TRBJ2-7; D not certain. The germline V and J ends were trimmed by 0 bases and 2 bases, with 8 bases remaining between them. CDR1 is MNHEY and CDR2 is SVGAGI in the germline V gene. The CDR3 runs 14 residues. CDR3 bases: TGTGCCAGCAGTTACTCCCCCAAGACCTACGAGCAGTACTTC. Protein product: CASSYSPKTYEQYF.

This clone has only one observation. The sample has other DNA sequences that encode this CDR3 too. V gene TRBV6-5 combines with J gene TRBJ2-7; 7 nucleotides line up with TRBD1. The CDR3 totals 14 residues. The V gene end was trimmed by 2 bases and the J gene end by 1 base; junction bases not matched to a gene: 2. Germline V gives CDR1 MNHEY, CDR2 SVGAGI. This CDR3 reads CASSYRGPSYEQYF. Here the CDR3 DNA reads TGTGCCAGCAGTTACAGGGGGCCGTCCTACGAGCAGTACTTC.

V is TRBV19 and J is TRBJ2-1; D not certain. V was shortened by 7 bases and J by 3 bases, with 19 bases between the two germline ends. Germline V lookup: CDR1 LNHDA, CDR2 SQIVND (reference sequence). There are 16 residues in the CDR3. The CDR3 loop is CASTDSGAAYYNEQFF. CDR3 nucleotides: TGTGCCAGTACCGACTCTGGCGCGGCCTACTACAATGAGCAGTTCTTC.